Listed below are T cell receptor beta chains from one sample, sequenced in a study of blood T cell repertoires in COVID-19. The method was immunoSEQ multiplex PCR; TCRdb's version includes in-frame clones alone and lacks a portion of them. This table has about 160,000 clones, 85% appearing once. Sequencing was performed on peripheral blood. The receptors were gathered from a human donor with acute or convalescent COVID-19. The donor label of this sample is uncertain. The CDR3 runs from the conserved cysteine through the conserved F or W. D genes are given only for firm matches. Clone size is stated in some rows and not others, as once, few, many or a class when expanded.

CDR3 protein | CDR3 DNA | D gene | clone size | J gene | V gene
CASSLSIQGRNTIYF | TGTGCCAGCAGCTTGTCAATACAGGGGAGAAACACCATATATTTT | TRBD1 | - | TRBJ1-3 | TRBV5-6
CASKEGQTYTEAFF | TGTGCCAGTAAAGAGGGACAGACCTACACTGAAGCTTTCTTT | TRBD1 | - | TRBJ1-1 | TRBV19
CSVDKGGGTEAFF | TGCAGCGTTGATAAAGGCGGCGGGACTGAAGCTTTCTTT | - | - | TRBJ1-1 | TRBV29-1
CASSSYRVRGQTQYF | TGTGCCAGCAGCTCGTACAGGGTACGGGGACAGACCCAGTACTTC | - | - | TRBJ2-5 | TRBV7-8
CASSLQGGRSNSPLHF | TGTGCCAGCAGCCTCCAGGGGGGAAGATCTAATTCACCCCTCCACTTT | TRBD1 | - | TRBJ1-6 | TRBV9
CASRPQGSTGELFF | TGTGCCAGCAGACCACAGGGTTCCACCGGGGAGCTGTTTTTT | - | few | TRBJ2-2 | TRBV9
CASSSPRDEKLFF | TGTGCCAGCAGTTCCCCCAGGGATGAAAAACTGTTTTTT | - | - | TRBJ1-4 | TRBV28
CATSTMFSDTQYF | TGTGCCACCAGTACTATGTTTTCAGATACGCAGTATTTT | - | - | TRBJ2-3 | TRBV24-1
CASWGGLAVNEQFF | TGTGCCAGCTGGGGGGGACTAGCGGTCAATGAGCAGTTCTTC | TRBD2 | - | TRBJ2-1 | TRBV3-1/TRBV3-2
CAWRKQGAGELFF | TGTGCCTGGAGAAAACAGGGAGCCGGGGAGCTGTTTTTT | - | - | TRBJ2-2 | TRBV30
CSAGQGYGYTF | TGCAGTGCTGGACAGGGGTATGGCTACACCTTC | TRBD1 | - | TRBJ1-2 | TRBV20-1
CASSPWDSPNEKLFF | TGTGCCAGCAGCCCCTGGGACTCCCCTAATGAAAAACTGTTTTTT | - | - | TRBJ1-4 | TRBV5-6
CASRGQASTNEKLFF | TGTGCCAGCAGAGGACAGGCTTCAACTAATGAAAAACTGTTTTTT | TRBD1 | - | TRBJ1-4 | TRBV2
CASIPGPGLVYEQYF | TGTGCCAGCATCCCCGGACCGGGACTCGTGTACGAGCAGTACTTC | - | - | TRBJ2-7 | TRBV11-2
CASRKSQGAGELFF | TGTGCCAGCAGGAAATCTCAAGGGGCCGGGGAGCTGTTTTTT | - | - | TRBJ2-2 | TRBV27
CAISESPGNGYGYTF | TGTGCCATCAGTGAGTCCCCAGGGAACGGCTATGGCTACACCTTC | - | - | TRBJ1-2 | TRBV10-3
CASTRRGISGANVLTF | TGTGCCAGCACCCGGAGGGGAATTTCTGGGGCCAACGTCCTGACTTTC | - | few | TRBJ2-6 | TRBV5-4
CASSLRRQGVGTEAFF | TGTGCCAGCAGCTTAAGGAGACAGGGTGTCGGCACTGAAGCTTTCTTT | TRBD1 | - | TRBJ1-1 | TRBV5-4
CASSQDVASGEQYF | TGTGCCAGCAGCCAAGATGTGGCCTCGGGCGAGCAGTACTTC | - | - | TRBJ2-7 | TRBV3-1/TRBV3-2
CASLRRITDTQYF | TGTGCCAGCCTCCGCAGGATCACAGATACGCAGTATTTT | - | - | TRBJ2-3 | TRBV12-3/TRBV12-4
CASSPYRNTEAFF | TGTGCCAGCAGTCCCTACAGGAACACTGAAGCTTTCTTT | - | - | TRBJ1-1 | TRBV12-3/TRBV12-4
CASSLLTGDLNTEAFF | TGTGCCAGCAGCTTGTTAACAGGGGACCTGAACACTGAAGCTTTCTTT | TRBD1 | - | TRBJ1-1 | TRBV5-4
CASSILGGGNQPQHF | TGCGCCAGCAGCATCCTCGGGGGGGGCAATCAGCCCCAGCATTTT | - | - | TRBJ1-5 | TRBV5-1
CASSLEKGAFNEQFF | TGTGCCAGCAGCTTAGAAAAGGGGGCATTCAATGAGCAGTTCTTC | TRBD1 | once | TRBJ2-1 | TRBV11-2
CASSLSTARNSPLHF | TGTGCCAGCAGCTTGTCGACAGCAAGAAATTCACCCCTCCACTTT | - | - | TRBJ1-6 | TRBV9
CASSTLGQLGTEAFF | TGTGCCAGCAGTACTTTGGGACAACTGGGCACTGAAGCTTTCTTT | - | - | TRBJ1-1 | TRBV28
CASSLRGQLNSPLHF | TGTGCCAGCAGCTTAAGGGGACAGTTGAATTCACCCCTCCACTTT | TRBD1 | - | TRBJ1-6 | TRBV7-3
CASRYRVNTF | TGTGCCAGCAGGTACAGGGTTAACACCTTC | - | - | TRBJ1-2 | TRBV3-1/TRBV3-2
CASSQDRALNNSPLHF | TGTGCCAGCAGCCAAGACCGAGCCCTTAATAATTCACCCCTCCACTTT | - | - | TRBJ1-6 | TRBV4-2
CASSLEGTYYNEQFF | TGCGCCAGCAGCTTGGAGGGGACTTACTACAATGAGCAGTTCTTC | - | - | TRBJ2-1 | TRBV5-1
CASSESDRVFGELFF | TGTGCCAGCAGTGAAAGTGACAGGGTATTCGGGGAGCTGTTTTTT | TRBD1 | - | TRBJ2-2 | TRBV2
CASTLGAGGFPLHF | TGCGCCAGCACCTTGGGTGCCGGGGGATTCCCCCTCCACTTT | - | - | TRBJ1-6 | TRBV5-1
CASSLVTSGGGKTQYF | TGCGCCAGCAGCCTGGTGACTAGCGGGGGAGGAAAGACCCAGTACTTC | TRBD2 | once | TRBJ2-5 | TRBV5-1
CASSLSGQGRLHF | TGTGCCAGCAGCTTATCCGGACAGGGACGCCTCCACTTT | TRBD1 | - | TRBJ1-6 | TRBV11-3
CASSPNRGEGANYGYTF | TGTGCCAGCAGCCCGAACAGGGGTGAAGGAGCTAACTATGGCTACACCTTC | TRBD1 | - | TRBJ1-2 | TRBV14
CASSLGTGFYGYTF | TGTGCCAGCAGCTTAGGGACAGGCTTCTATGGCTACACCTTC | TRBD1 | - | TRBJ1-2 | TRBV7-9
CSALPGAEAFF | TGCAGTGCCCTGCCCGGGGCTGAAGCTTTCTTT | - | - | TRBJ1-1 | TRBV20-1
CASIDRGEANYGYTF | TGTGCCAGCATCGACAGGGGTGAAGCTAACTATGGCTACACCTTC | TRBD1 | - | TRBJ1-2 | TRBV5-4
CASRAGTGGGEQYF | TGTGCCAGCAGAGCCGGGACAGGGGGAGGGGAGCAGTACTTC | TRBD1 | - | TRBJ2-7 | TRBV6-5
CASRGVTGETYEQYF | TGCGCCAGCAGAGGGGTAACAGGGGAAACCTACGAGCAGTACTTC | TRBD1 | - | TRBJ2-7 | TRBV5-1
CASSQTRGGGSKHTGELFF | TGTGCCAGCAGCCAAACCCGAGGCGGGGGGTCTAAACACACCGGGGAGCTGTTTTTT | TRBD2 | - | TRBJ2-2 | TRBV4-2
CATSISYTGDSEKLFF | TGTGCCACCAGCATCTCTTATACAGGGGATTCTGAAAAACTGTTTTTT | TRBD1 | - | TRBJ1-4 | TRBV15
CAISVGGLEQFF | TGTGCCATCAGTGTCGGGGGTCTGGAGCAGTTCTTC | - | - | TRBJ2-1 | TRBV10-3
CASSIQGIDYGYTF | TGTGCCAGCAGCATTCAGGGGATCGACTATGGCTACACCTTC | - | - | TRBJ1-2 | TRBV9
CAWSVGVETQYF | TGTGCCTGGAGTGTAGGGGTTGAGACCCAGTACTTC | - | - | TRBJ2-5 | TRBV30
CASSYNGQTNTEAFF | TGTGCCAGCAGTTACAATGGACAGACGAACACTGAAGCTTTCTTT | - | - | TRBJ1-1 | TRBV6-5
CASSLGRDSPNEKLFF | TGCGCCAGCAGCTTAGGTCGGGACAGCCCTAATGAAAAACTGTTTTTT | TRBD1 | - | TRBJ1-4 | TRBV5-1
CASSKEGQGNTEAFF | TGTGCCAGCAGCAAAGAGGGACAGGGGAACACTGAAGCTTTCTTT | - | - | TRBJ1-1 | TRBV21-1
CATSREQGNTEAFF | TGTGCCACCAGCAGAGAACAGGGAAACACTGAAGCTTTCTTT | - | - | TRBJ1-1 | TRBV15
CASRSGGGGKPYEQYF | TGTGCCAGCAGGAGTGGAGGGGGAGGGAAACCCTACGAGCAGTACTTC | - | - | TRBJ2-7 | TRBV28
CASSTTRGSGANVLTF | TGTGCCAGCAGCACGACTAGAGGATCTGGGGCCAACGTCCTGACTTTC | - | - | TRBJ2-6 | TRBV5-4
CASRPSFNQPQHF | TGTGCCAGCCGCCCCAGTTTCAATCAGCCCCAGCATTTT | - | - | TRBJ1-5 | TRBV6-5
CASRLERKPGQGNLAGQPQHF | TGTGCAAGTCGCTTAGAACGAAAACCGGGACAGGGGAACCTTGCGGGTCAGCCCCAGCATTTT | - | - | TRBJ1-5 | TRBV12-2
CASSLVGLAVTIRNEQFF | TGCGCCAGCAGCTTGGTCGGACTAGCGGTAACGATTCGGAATGAGCAGTTCTTC | TRBD2 | - | TRBJ2-1 | TRBV5-1
CSARSRTVGYF | TGCAGTGCTAGATCGCGGACAGTAGGATATTTT | - | once | TRBJ1-4 | TRBV20-1
CASSFKKTGSSTDTQYF | TGTGCCAGCAGCTTTAAAAAAACAGGGAGTTCCACAGATACGCAGTATTTT | - | - | TRBJ2-3 | TRBV5-5
CASSLIGASTDTQYF | TGTGCCAGCAGTTTGATAGGGGCGAGTACAGATACGCAGTATTTT | - | - | TRBJ2-3 | TRBV28
CASSQVGVAGASQETQYF | TGTGCCAGCAGCCAAGTGGGGGTAGCGGGGGCCTCCCAAGAGACCCAGTACTTC | TRBD2 | - | TRBJ2-5 | TRBV3-1/TRBV3-2
CASKFERGATYQETQYF | TGTGCCAGCAAGTTCGAGCGGGGGGCTACGTACCAAGAGACCCAGTACTTC | TRBD2 | - | TRBJ2-5 | TRBV2
CAISAERGTRNTEAFF | TGTGCCATCAGCGCCGAGAGGGGGACCCGAAACACTGAAGCTTTCTTT | - | - | TRBJ1-1 | TRBV10-3